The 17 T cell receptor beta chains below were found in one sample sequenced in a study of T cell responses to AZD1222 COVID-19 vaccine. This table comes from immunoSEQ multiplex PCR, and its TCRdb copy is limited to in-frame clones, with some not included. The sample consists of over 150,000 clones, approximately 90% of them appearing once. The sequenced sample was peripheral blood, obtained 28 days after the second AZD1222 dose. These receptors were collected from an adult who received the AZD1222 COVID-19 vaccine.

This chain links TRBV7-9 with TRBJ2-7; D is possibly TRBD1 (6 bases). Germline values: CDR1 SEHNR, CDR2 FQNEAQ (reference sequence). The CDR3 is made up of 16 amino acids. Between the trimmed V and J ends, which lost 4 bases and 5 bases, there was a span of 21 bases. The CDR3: CASSSDGGRGSDEQYF. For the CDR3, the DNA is TGTGCCAGCAGCTCAGATGGGGGCAGGGGATCGGACGAGCAGTACTTC. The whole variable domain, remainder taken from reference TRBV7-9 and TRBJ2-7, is DTGVSQNPRHKITKRGQNVTFRCDPISEHNRLYWYRQTLGQGPEFLTYFQNEAQLEKSRLLSDRFSAERPKGSFSTLEIQRTEQGDSAMYLCASSSDGGRGSDEQYFGPGTRLTVT.

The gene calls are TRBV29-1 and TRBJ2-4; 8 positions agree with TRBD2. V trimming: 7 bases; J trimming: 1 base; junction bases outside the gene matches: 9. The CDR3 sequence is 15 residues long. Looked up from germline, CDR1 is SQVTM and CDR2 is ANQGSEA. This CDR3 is CSGEGGGSAKNIQYF. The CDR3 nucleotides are TGCAGCGGGGAGGGCGGGGGGTCGGCCAAAAACATTCAGTACTTC. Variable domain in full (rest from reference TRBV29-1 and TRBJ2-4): SAVISQKPSRDICQRGTSLTIQCQVDSQVTMMFWYRQQPGQSLTLIATANQGSEATYESGFVIDKFPISRPNLTFSTLTVSNMSPEDSSIYLCSGEGGGSAKNIQYFGAGTRLSVL.

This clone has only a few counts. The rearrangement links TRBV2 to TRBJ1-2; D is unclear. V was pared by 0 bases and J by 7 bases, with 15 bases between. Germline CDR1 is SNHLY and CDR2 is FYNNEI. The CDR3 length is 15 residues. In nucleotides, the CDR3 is TGTGCCAGCAGTGAAGCTAACAGCGCCATGGTTGGCTACACCTTC. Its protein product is CASSEANSAMVGYTF.

The DNA for the CDR3 is TGTGCCTGGGCCCGGGACAGGAGCTCCTACGAGCAGTACTTC. Translating gives CAWARDRSSYEQYF. The gene calls are TRBV30 and TRBJ2-7; 8 nucleotides align to TRBD1. Germline V CDR1 and CDR2: GTSNPN, SVGIG (reference sequence). This CDR3 is 14 amino acids long. V was pared by 5 bases and J by 0 bases, with 6 bases of the junction left unmatched.

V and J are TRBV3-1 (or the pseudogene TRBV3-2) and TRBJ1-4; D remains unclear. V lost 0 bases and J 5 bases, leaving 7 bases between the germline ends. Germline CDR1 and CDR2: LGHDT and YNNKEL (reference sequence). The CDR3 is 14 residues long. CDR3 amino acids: CASSQDQYNEKLFF. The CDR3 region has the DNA TGTGCCAGCAGCCAAGACCAATACAATGAAAAACTGTTTTTT.

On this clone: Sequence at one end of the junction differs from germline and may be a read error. CDR3 nucleotides: TGTGCCAGCAGTTTGGACAGGGGGCGCAATGGCTACACCTTC. Translated, it gives CASSLDRGRNGYTF. The chain recombines TRBV5-4 with TRBJ1-2, with 11 nucleotides matching TRBD1. Germline CDR1 is SGHNT and CDR2 is YYREEE (reference sequence). The CDR3 runs to 14 residues.

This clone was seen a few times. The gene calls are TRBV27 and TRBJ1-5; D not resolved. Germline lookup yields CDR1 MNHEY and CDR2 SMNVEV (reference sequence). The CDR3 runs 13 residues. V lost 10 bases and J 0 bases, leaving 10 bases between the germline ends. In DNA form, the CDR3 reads TGTGCCACCAGGATACGTAGCAATCAGCCCCAGCATTTT. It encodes CATRIRSNQPQHF.

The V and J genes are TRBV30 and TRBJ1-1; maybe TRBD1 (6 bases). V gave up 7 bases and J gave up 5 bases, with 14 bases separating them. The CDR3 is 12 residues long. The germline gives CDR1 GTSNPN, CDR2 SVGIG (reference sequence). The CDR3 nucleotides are TGTGCCTCCCAAAGGGGGGATACTGAAGCTTTCTTT. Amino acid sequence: CASQRGDTEAFF.

The CDR3 nucleotides are TGTGCCAGCAGCCCCAACCGGGTTCCCCGGGGAAACACCATATATTTT. It translates to CASSPNRVPRGNTIYF. The chain carries TRBV5-6 and TRBJ1-3; D unresolved. Germline V gene lookup returns CDR1 SGHDT and CDR2 YYEEEE. This CDR3 has 16 amino acids. V shed 4 bases and J shed 4 bases, with 18 bases lying between them.

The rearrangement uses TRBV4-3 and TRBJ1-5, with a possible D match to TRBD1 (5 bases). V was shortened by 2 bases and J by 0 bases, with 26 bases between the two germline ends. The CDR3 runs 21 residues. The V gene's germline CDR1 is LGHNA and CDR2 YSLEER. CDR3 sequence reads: CASSQTGQRCKNPDSNQPQHF. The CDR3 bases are TGCGCCAGCAGCCAAACAGGCCAACGGTGTAAAAACCCAGATAGCAATCAGCCCCAGCATTTT.

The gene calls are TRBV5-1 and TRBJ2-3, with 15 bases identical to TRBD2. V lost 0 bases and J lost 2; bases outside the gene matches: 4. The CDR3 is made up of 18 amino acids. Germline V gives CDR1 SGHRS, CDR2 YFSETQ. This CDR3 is CASSLAGLAGGTTDTQYF. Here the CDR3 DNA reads TGCGCCAGCAGCTTGGCGGGACTAGCGGGGGGTACCACAGATACGCAGTATTTT. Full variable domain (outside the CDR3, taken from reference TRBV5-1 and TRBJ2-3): KAGVTQTPRYLIKTRGQQVTLSCSPISGHRSVSWYQQTPGQGLQFLFEYFSETQRNKGNFPGRFSGRQFSNSRSEMNVSTLELGDSALYLCASSLAGLAGGTTDTQYFGPGTRLTVL.

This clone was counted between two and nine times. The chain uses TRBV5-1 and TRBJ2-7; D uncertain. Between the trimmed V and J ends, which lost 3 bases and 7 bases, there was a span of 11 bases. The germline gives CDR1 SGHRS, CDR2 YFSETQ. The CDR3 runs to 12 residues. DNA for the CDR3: TGCGCCAGCAGCTCAGGCACGAATGAGCAGTACTTC. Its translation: CASSSGTNEQYF. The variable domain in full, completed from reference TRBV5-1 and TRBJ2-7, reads KAGVTQTPRYLIKTRGQQVTLSCSPISGHRSVSWYQQTPGQGLQFLFEYFSETQRNKGNFPGRFSGRQFSNSRSEMNVSTLELGDSALYLCASSSGTNEQYFGPGTRLTVT.

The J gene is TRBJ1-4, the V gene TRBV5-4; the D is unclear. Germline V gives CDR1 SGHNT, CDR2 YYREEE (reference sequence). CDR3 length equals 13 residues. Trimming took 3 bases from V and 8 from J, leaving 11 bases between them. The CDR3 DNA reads TGTGCCAGCAGCTCCACAGAGACCGAAAAACTGTTTTTT. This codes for CASSSTETEKLFF.

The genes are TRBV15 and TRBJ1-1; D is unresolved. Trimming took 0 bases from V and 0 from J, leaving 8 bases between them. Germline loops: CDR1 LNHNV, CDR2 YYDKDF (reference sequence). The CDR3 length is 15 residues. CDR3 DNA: TGTGCCACCAGCAGAGATGGAACGGTGAACACTGAAGCTTTCTTT. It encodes CATSRDGTVNTEAFF. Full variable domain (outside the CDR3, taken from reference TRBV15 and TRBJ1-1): DAMVIQNPRYQVTQFGKPVTLSCSQTLNHNVMYWYQQKSSQAPKLLFHYYDKDFNNEADTPDNFQSRRPNTSFCFLDIRSPGLGDTAMYLCATSRDGTVNTEAFFGQGTRLTVV.

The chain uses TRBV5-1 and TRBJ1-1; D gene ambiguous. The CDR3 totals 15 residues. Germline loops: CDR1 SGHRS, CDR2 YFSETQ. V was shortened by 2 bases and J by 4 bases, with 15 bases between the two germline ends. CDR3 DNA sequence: TGCGCCAGCAGCTTAAGTGGGGTGAGAGGCACTGAAGCTTTCTTT. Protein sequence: CASSLSGVRGTEAFF.

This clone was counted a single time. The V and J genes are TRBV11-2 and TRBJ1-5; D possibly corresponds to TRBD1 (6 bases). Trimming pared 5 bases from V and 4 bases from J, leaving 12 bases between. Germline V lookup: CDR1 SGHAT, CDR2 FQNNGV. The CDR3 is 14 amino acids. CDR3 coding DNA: TGTGCCAGCAGCCCACAGGGCCCGAATCAGCCCCAGCATTTT. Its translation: CASSPQGPNQPQHF.

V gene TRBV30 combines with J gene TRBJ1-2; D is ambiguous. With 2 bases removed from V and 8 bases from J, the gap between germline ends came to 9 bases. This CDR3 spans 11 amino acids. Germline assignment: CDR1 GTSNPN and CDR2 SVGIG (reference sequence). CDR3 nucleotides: TGTGCCTGGAGTCCATACGGGGGCTACACCTTC. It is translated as CAWSPYGGYTF.